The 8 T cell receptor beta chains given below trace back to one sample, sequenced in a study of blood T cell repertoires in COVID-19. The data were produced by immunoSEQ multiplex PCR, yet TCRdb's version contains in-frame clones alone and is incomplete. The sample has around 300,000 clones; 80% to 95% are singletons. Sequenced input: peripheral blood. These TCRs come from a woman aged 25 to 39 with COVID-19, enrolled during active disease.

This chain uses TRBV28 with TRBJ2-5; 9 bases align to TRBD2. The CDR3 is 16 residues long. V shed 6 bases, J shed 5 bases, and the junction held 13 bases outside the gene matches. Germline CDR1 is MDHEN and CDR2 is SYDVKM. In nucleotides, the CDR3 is TGTGCCAGCAGCCCCGGGGGGACTAGCATCGTGGAGACCCAGTACTTC. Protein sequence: CASSPGGTSIVETQYF.

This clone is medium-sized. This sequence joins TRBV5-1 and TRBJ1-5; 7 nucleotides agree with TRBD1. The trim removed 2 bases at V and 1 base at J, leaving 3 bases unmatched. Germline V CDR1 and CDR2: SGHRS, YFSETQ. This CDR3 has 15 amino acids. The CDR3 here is CASSLTTGSNQPQHF. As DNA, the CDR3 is TGCGCCAGCAGCTTAACGACAGGGAGCAATCAGCCCCAGCATTTT. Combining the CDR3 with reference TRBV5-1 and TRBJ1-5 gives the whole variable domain KAGVTQTPRYLIKTRGQQVTLSCSPISGHRSVSWYQQTPGQGLQFLFEYFSETQRNKGNFPGRFSGRQFSNSRSEMNVSTLELGDSALYLCASSLTTGSNQPQHFGDGTRLSIL.

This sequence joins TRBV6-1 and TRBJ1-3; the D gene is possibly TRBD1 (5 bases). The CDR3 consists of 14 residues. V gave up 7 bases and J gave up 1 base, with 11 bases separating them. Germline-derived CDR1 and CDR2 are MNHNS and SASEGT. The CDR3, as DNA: TGTGCCAGCACCCCCCCAGGGTCTGGAAACACCATATATTTT. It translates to CASTPPGSGNTIYF.

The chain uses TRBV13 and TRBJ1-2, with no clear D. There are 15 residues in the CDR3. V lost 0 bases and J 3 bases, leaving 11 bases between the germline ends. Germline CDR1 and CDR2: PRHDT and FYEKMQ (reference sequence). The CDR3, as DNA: TGTGCCAGCAGCTTAGGCCGGGGTGTGGACTATGGCTACACCTTC. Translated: CASSLGRGVDYGYTF.

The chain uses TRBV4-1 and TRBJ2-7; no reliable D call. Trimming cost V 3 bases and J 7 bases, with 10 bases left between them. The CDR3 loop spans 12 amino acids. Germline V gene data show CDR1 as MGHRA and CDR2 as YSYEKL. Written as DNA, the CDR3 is TGCGCCAGCAGCCACACCGGTCCGGAGCAGTACTTC. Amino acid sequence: CASSHTGPEQYF.

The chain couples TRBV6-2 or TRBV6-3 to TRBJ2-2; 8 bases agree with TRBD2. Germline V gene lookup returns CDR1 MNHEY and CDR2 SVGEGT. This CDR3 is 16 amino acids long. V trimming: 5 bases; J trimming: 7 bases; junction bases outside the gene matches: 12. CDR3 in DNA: TGTGCCAGCAGTGGCCCCCCGGGAGGGCCGGGCGGGGAGCTGTTTTTT. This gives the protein CASSGPPGGPGGELFF.

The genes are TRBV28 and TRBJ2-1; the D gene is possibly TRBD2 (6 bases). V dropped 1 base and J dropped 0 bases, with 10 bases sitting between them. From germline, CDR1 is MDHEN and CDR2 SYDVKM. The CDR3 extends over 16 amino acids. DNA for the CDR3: TGTGCCAGCAGTTTATTCTTGACTAGCTCCTACAATGAGCAGTTCTTC. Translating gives CASSLFLTSSYNEQFF.

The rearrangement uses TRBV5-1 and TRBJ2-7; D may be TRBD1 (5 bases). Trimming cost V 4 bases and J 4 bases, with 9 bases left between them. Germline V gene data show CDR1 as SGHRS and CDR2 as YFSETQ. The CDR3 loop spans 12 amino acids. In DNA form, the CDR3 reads TGCGCCAGCAGCACCCAGGGTTACGAGCAGTACTTC. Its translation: CASSTQGYEQYF. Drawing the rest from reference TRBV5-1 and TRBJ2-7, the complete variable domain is KAGVTQTPRYLIKTRGQQVTLSCSPISGHRSVSWYQQTPGQGLQFLFEYFSETQRNKGNFPGRFSGRQFSNSRSEMNVSTLELGDSALYLCASSTQGYEQYFGPGTRLTVT.